These 24 T cell receptor beta chains were sequenced from one sample in a study of cytomegalovirus exposure and HLA in healthy donors (dated by TCRdb to 2015 to 2018). Library creation used the immunoSEQ multiplex PCR assay. For the multiplex PCR, a mixture combining 60 forward primers for TCR Vbeta segments and 13 reverse primers for TCR Jbeta segments was used. Imported from immuneACCESS, the table was reduced by TCRdb to in-frame sequences with V and J called. These copies leave out some clones; in studies compared against another copy, an unresolved V gene accounts for under half, and the cause of the remainder is not known. Within this sample are 180,000 or so clones, with more than 80% of them counted one time only. About 0.77% of the sample is taken by the ten largest. The sequencing input was PBMCs. The receptors shown here come from a woman aged 18-29 years in good health and CMV-seronegative.

The chain combines TRBV28 with TRBJ1-5, with a weak D call TRBD1 (5 bases). The germline V and J ends were trimmed by 7 bases and 6 bases, with 22 bases remaining between them. The CDR3 is 16 residues long. In germline, CDR1 is MDHEN, CDR2 SYDVKM. CDR3 sequence (DNA): TGTGCCAGCACCCTGTCCAGGGTCGTGGATCGTCAGCCCCAGCATTTT. It is translated as CASTLSRVVDRQPQHF.

The genes are TRBV6-5 and TRBJ2-1; TRBD1 matches at 8 bases. V trimming: 4 bases; J trimming: 6 bases; junction bases outside the gene matches: 8. The CDR3 runs 15 residues. CDR1 and CDR2 (germline): MNHEY, SVGAGI. CDR3 sequence (DNA): TGTGCCAGCAGTTTCGGACAGGGTCTTCCCAATGAGCAGTTCTTC. Translating gives CASSFGQGLPNEQFF.

The CDR3, as DNA: TGTGCCAGCAGTCCGAGTCGGGGACAGCCTCTCTACGAGCAGTACTTC. It translates to CASSPSRGQPLYEQYF. The chain is built from TRBV27 and TRBJ2-7, with 7 bases lining up with TRBD1. V dropped 5 bases and J dropped 3; count of bases not matched to a gene: 13. CDR3 length equals 16 residues. The germline V gene has CDR1 MNHEY and CDR2 SMNVEV (reference sequence).

The chain carries TRBV5-4 and TRBJ2-3, with TRBD2 matching over 8 bases. V lost 4 bases and J lost 0; bases outside the gene matches: 4. The CDR3 consists of 15 residues. The germline CDR1 and CDR2 sequences are SGHNT and YYREEE (reference sequence). CDR3 in DNA: TGTGCCAGCAGCCGAGCGGGAGTTAGCACAGATACGCAGTATTTT. The encoded protein is CASSRAGVSTDTQYF.

The chain links TRBV28 to TRBJ2-3; 9 nucleotides line up with TRBD1. The CDR3 runs to 16 residues. The trim removed 4 bases at V and 3 bases at J, leaving 8 bases unmatched. Germline V gene sequence: CDR1 MDHEN, CDR2 SYDVKM. This chain's CDR3 is CASSSSGTGNTDTQYF. Here the CDR3 DNA reads TGTGCCAGCAGTTCCTCCGGGACAGGGAATACAGATACGCAGTATTTT.

As to this clone: Other DNA sequences in this specimen translate into the identical CDR3. This chain uses TRBV2 with TRBJ1-5, with 9 positions matching TRBD1. This CDR3 region has 14 residues. CDR1 and CDR2 (germline): SNHLY, FYNNEI. V dropped 4 bases and J dropped 7; count of bases not matched to a gene: 5. This CDR3 is CASSAGQGGQPQHF. The CDR3 DNA is TGTGCCAGCAGTGCGGGACAGGGAGGACAGCCCCAGCATTTT.

In this sample, this clone turned up a few times. The genes are TRBV9 and TRBJ2-1; 12 nucleotides align to TRBD2. This CDR3 region has 14 residues. Looked up from germline, CDR1 is SGDLS and CDR2 is YYNGEE. V shed 3 bases, J shed 10 bases, and the junction held 5 bases outside the gene matches. CDR3: CASSASGTSGEQFF. The CDR3 nucleotides read TGTGCCAGCAGCGCTTCCGGGACTAGCGGGGAGCAGTTCTTC.

The chain is built from TRBV5-1 and TRBJ2-2; D is perhaps TRBD1 (5 bases). The germline V and J ends were trimmed by 2 bases and 0 bases, with 8 bases remaining between them. Germline V gene sequence: CDR1 SGHRS, CDR2 YFSETQ. This CDR3 has 15 residues. The CDR3 DNA sequence: TGCGCCAGCAGCTTAACAGGTTCGAACACCGGGGAGCTGTTTTTT. Its protein product is CASSLTGSNTGELFF. The full variable domain, rest sourced from reference TRBV5-1 and TRBJ2-2, is KAGVTQTPRYLIKTRGQQVTLSCSPISGHRSVSWYQQTPGQGLQFLFEYFSETQRNKGNFPGRFSGRQFSNSRSEMNVSTLELGDSALYLCASSLTGSNTGELFFGEGSRLTVL.

About this clone itself: Likely a read error: the CDR3 ends without its conserved phenylalanine or tryptophan. The chain is built from TRBV28 and TRBJ1-5; TRBD1 might be the D (5 bases). V lost 3 bases and J lost 6, with 9 bases in between. CDR3 length: 13 residues. In germline, CDR1 is MDHEN, CDR2 SYDVKM. The CDR3 sequence is CASSFLRGQPQHL. DNA of the CDR3: TGTGCCAGCAGTTTTCTAAGGGGTCAGCCCCAGCATCTT.

This clone was detected a few times. The chain couples TRBV4-2 to TRBJ2-2; D may be TRBD2 (6 bases). Trimming took 0 bases from V and 6 from J, leaving 11 bases between them. CDR1 LGHNA and CDR2 YNFKEQ come from the germline V gene. This CDR3 is 15 amino acids long. The CDR3 DNA follows: TGTGCCAGCAGCCAAGAGCTAGCGAGGCCCGGGGAGCTGTTTTTT. Translation: CASSQELARPGELFF.

The J gene is TRBJ2-1, the V gene TRBV28; a weak D match, TRBD2 (5 bases). V was trimmed by 6 bases and J by 10 bases, leaving 16 bases between them. The CDR3 loop spans 13 amino acids. Germline CDR1 is MDHEN and CDR2 is SYDVKM. CDR3 region: CASRLTGVKEQFF. CDR3 sequence (DNA): TGTGCCAGCAGACTGACCGGGGTGAAGGAGCAGTTCTTC.

The rearrangement joins TRBV9 to TRBJ1-1, with D tentatively TRBD1 (5 bases). The V end lost 3 bases, the J end lost 6 bases, and 9 bases lay between the germline ends. The length of the CDR3 is 12 residues. CDR1 SGDLS and CDR2 YYNGEE come from the germline V gene. The CDR3 region is CASSAWGAEAFF. In DNA, the CDR3 is TGTGCCAGCAGCGCGTGGGGCGCTGAAGCTTTCTTT.

This chain uses TRBV7-3 with TRBJ2-7; the D gene is possibly TRBD1 (6 bases). The V gene lost 5 bases and the J gene lost 4 bases, with 15 bases spanning the gap. The CDR3 spans 14 residues. Germline loops: CDR1 SGHTA, CDR2 FQGTGA. This chain's CDR3 is CASSPTRGGYEQYF. The CDR3 region has the DNA TGTGCCAGCAGCCCCACCAGGGGTGGTTACGAGCAGTACTTC. The full variable domain, with the rest looked up from reference TRBV7-3 and TRBJ2-7, is GAGVSQTPSNKVTEKGKYVELRCDPISGHTALYWYRQSLGQGPEFLIYFQGTGAADDSGLPNDRFFAVRPEGSVSTLKIQRTERGDSAVYLCASSPTRGGYEQYFGPGTRLTVT.

The rearrangement joins TRBV6-5 to TRBJ1-1; tentative D call: TRBD1 (6 bases). CDR3 length: 14 amino acids. V lost 7 bases, J lost 1 base, and 13 bases lay in between. Germline V gene data show CDR1 as MNHEY and CDR2 as SVGAGI. CDR3 nucleotide sequence: TGTGCCAGCAACCGAGGACAGACGAACACTGAAGCTTTCTTT. Its protein product is CASNRGQTNTEAFF.

This chain uses TRBV6-5 with TRBJ2-7; D possibly corresponds to TRBD2 (5 bases). Germline V gene sequence: CDR1 MNHEY, CDR2 SVGAGI. The CDR3 runs to 14 residues. The V end was cut by 3 bases, the J end by 2 bases, with 11 bases between. CDR3 sequence: CASSYGPGTYEQYF. Here the CDR3 DNA reads TGTGCCAGCAGTTATGGTCCGGGAACCTACGAGCAGTACTTC.

With regard to this clone: At one end, the junction sequence differs from germline, possibly due to a read error. The V gene is TRBV7-9, the J gene TRBJ2-7; weak D call: TRBD2 (6 bases). This CDR3 comprises 14 residues. Per the germline V gene, CDR1 is SEHNR and CDR2 is FQNEAQ (reference sequence). CDR3 bases: TGTTCCAGCAGCTTAACCCCGGGAGCCTACGAGCAGTACTTC. It codes for CSSSLTPGAYEQYF.

This sequence joins TRBV5-5 and TRBJ1-4; TRBD1 matches at 9 bases. The CDR3 has 14 residues. Trimming at V came to 1 base and at J to 8 bases, leaving 3 bases not matched to a gene. Looked up from germline, CDR1 is SGHKS and CDR2 is YYEKEE (reference sequence). The CDR3, as DNA: TGTGCCAGCAGCTTGAGGACAGGGGTCGAAAAACTGTTTTTT. Its translation: CASSLRTGVEKLFF.

The chain links TRBV6-6 to TRBJ2-7; the D is unclear. The CDR3 extends over 13 amino acids. The germline gives CDR1 MNHNY, CDR2 SVGAGI (reference sequence). Trimming removed 7 bases at V and 6 bases at J, with 16 bases between. The CDR3 nucleotides read TGTGCCAGCATGGTTCCACCACTGGTCGAGCAGTACTTC. Amino acids: CASMVPPLVEQYF.

The rearrangement joins TRBV7-2 to TRBJ2-7, with 9 positions matching TRBD1. The germline V gene has CDR1 SGHTA and CDR2 FQGNSA. Trimming removed 4 bases from V and 7 bases from J; junction bases left unmatched: 8. The CDR3 runs 14 residues. As DNA, the CDR3 is TGTGCCAGCAGCTGGGGACAGGGAGGAGGGGAGCAGTACTTC. This sequence encodes CASSWGQGGGEQYF.

The gene calls are TRBV4-1 and TRBJ2-2; D is unclear. The CDR3 extends over 13 amino acids. V lost 0 bases and J lost 6, with 5 bases in between. Germline CDR1 reads MGHRA; CDR2 reads YSYEKL. The CDR3 region has the DNA TGCGCCAGCAGCCAAGATTTCTCCGGGGAGCTGTTTTTT. Protein sequence: CASSQDFSGELFF.

The chain is built from TRBV5-4 and TRBJ2-1; 8 bases are a match to TRBD2. The CDR3 loop spans 16 amino acids. CDR1 and CDR2 (germline): SGHNT, YYREEE (reference sequence). The trim removed 5 bases at V and 6 bases at J, leaving 13 bases unmatched. The CDR3 loop is CASSSGTSKRSNEQFF. In nucleotides, the CDR3 is TGTGCCAGCAGTTCGGGGACTAGTAAAAGGTCCAATGAGCAGTTCTTC.

The chain recombines TRBV4-1 with TRBJ2-2, with 10 bases aligning to TRBD1. Germline V gene sequence: CDR1 MGHRA, CDR2 YSYEKL. The CDR3 loop spans 15 amino acids. The V segment lost 4 bases and the J segment 4 bases; nucleotides outside the gene matches: 3. The CDR3 protein is CASSLTGGSTGELFF. The CDR3 region has the DNA TGCGCCAGCAGCCTGACAGGGGGCAGCACCGGGGAGCTGTTTTTT.

The chain carries TRBV10-2 and TRBJ2-7; 7 bases map to TRBD2. CDR1 WSHSY and CDR2 SAAADI come from the germline V gene. Trimming took 0 bases from V and 7 from J; bases not matched to a gene: 3. The CDR3 is 13 residues long. The CDR3 region is CASSESWRGEQYF. DNA of the CDR3: TGCGCCAGCAGTGAGTCGTGGCGGGGGGAGCAGTACTTC.

V gene TRBV28 combines with J gene TRBJ2-7, with D possibly matching TRBD2 (5 bases). This CDR3 region has 13 residues. The V and J ends lost 6 bases and 2 bases respectively, with 11 bases between them. CDR1 and CDR2 (germline): MDHEN, SYDVKM. The CDR3 here is CASRGLGAYEQYF. The CDR3 DNA follows: TGTGCCAGCAGGGGCTTGGGAGCCTACGAGCAGTACTTC. The full variable domain, its missing parts supplied by reference TRBV28 and TRBJ2-7, is DVKVTQSSRYLVKRTGEKVFLECVQDMDHENMFWYRQDPGLGLRLIYFSYDVKMKEKGDIPEGYSVSREKKERFSLILESASTNQTSMYLCASRGLGAYEQYFGPGTRLTVT.